The next 19 T cell receptor beta chains were all read from a single sample in a study of identical twins (dated by TCRdb to about 2016). The library was obtained by 5' RACE. Sequencing relied on an Illumina HiSeq 2000. TCRdb's own reprocessing of the public reads used fastp at Q25 and MiXCR and kept productive beta chains. Each CDR3 protein gets just one entry, which takes the most common genes and DNA from the rows behind it. The sample yields about 220,000 distinct CDR3 sequences; about 6.7% were counted once. The ten largest clones represent less than 15% of the sample. The same sample was also used in a study of T cells expressing NK-cell markers.

Sequencing was performed on CD8+ T cells sorted from blood. Every receptor here comes from a woman under 30 in good health.

The chain joins TRBV30 to TRBJ1-1, with no clear D. Germline V CDR1 and CDR2: GTSNPN, SVGIG (reference sequence). The CDR3 runs to 13 residues. Trimming stripped 2 bases from V and 2 bases from J, with 9 bases between. CDR3 region: CAWSMGKNTEAFF. The DNA of the CDR3 is TGTGCCTGGAGTATGGGGAAAAACACTGAAGCTTTCTTT.

At least ten counts were recorded for this clonotype. The chain couples TRBV7-9 to TRBJ1-1, with 7 bases identical to TRBD1. The CDR3 spans 12 residues. CDR1 and CDR2 (germline): SEHNR, FQNEAQ (reference sequence). Trimming took 1 base from V and 7 from J; bases not matched to a gene: 0. The CDR3 spells CASSLGTGEAFF. DNA of the CDR3: TGTGCCAGCAGCTTAGGGACAGGTGAAGCTTTCTTT.

The V and J genes are TRBV19 and TRBJ2-7; no clear D. The V end lost 3 bases, the J end lost 7 bases, and 10 bases lay between the germline ends. The length of the CDR3 is 12 residues. Germline CDR1 reads LNHDA; CDR2 reads SQIVND (reference sequence). CDR3 amino acids: CASSIYNREQYF. The CDR3 region has the DNA TGTGCCAGTAGTATTTACAACCGGGAGCAGTACTTC.

The table lists this clonotype with many counts. J is TRBJ2-2 and V is TRBV9; D not certain. The CDR3 sequence is 13 residues long. Germline V gives CDR1 SGDLS, CDR2 YYNGEE. Trimming stripped 0 bases from V and 4 bases from J, with 4 bases between. The CDR3 DNA is TGTGCCAGCAGCGTAGGGGGCACCGGGGAGCTGTTTTTT. It encodes CASSVGGTGELFF.

In its sample, this clonotype was seen a few times. The CDR3 region has the DNA TGTGCCAGCAGTTACTCCCAATACAGGGGGCGCGAGGGCACTGAAGCTTTCTTT. Translated: CASSYSQYRGREGTEAFF. This chain links TRBV6-2 or TRBV6-3 with TRBJ1-1, with TRBD1 matching 9 bases. CDR3 length: 18 amino acids. Germline CDR1 is MNHEY and CDR2 is SVGEGT. V dropped 0 bases and J dropped 4; count of bases not matched to a gene: 12.

This chain links TRBV11-3 with TRBJ2-1; 9 nucleotides align to TRBD1. Trimming at V came to 6 bases and at J to 2 bases, leaving 5 bases not matched to a gene. This CDR3 contains 15 residues. Germline lookup yields CDR1 SGHNT and CDR2 YENEEA. The CDR3 loop reads CASSYGTGTYNEQFF. The CDR3, as DNA: TGTGCCAGCAGTTACGGGACAGGGACCTACAATGAGCAGTTCTTC.

Ten or more counts support this clonotype. The chain couples TRBV29-1 to TRBJ1-2; D is ambiguous. Per germline, CDR1 SQVTM and CDR2 ANQGSEA. V was clipped by 7 bases and J by 4 bases, with 10 bases between them. The CDR3 spans 11 residues. In DNA form, the CDR3 reads TGCAGCGCCCAGTGGTTCTATGGCTACACCTTC. It encodes CSAQWFYGYTF.

There are many counts of this clonotype. V is TRBV12-3 or TRBV12-4 and J is TRBJ2-1; 14 bases match TRBD2. J gave up 12 bases and V 10 bases, and 17 bases lay outside the gene matches. The length of the CDR3 is 16 residues. In DNA, the CDR3 is TGTGCCATACATCAAACGGGACTAGCGGGGGACGTGGTGCAGTTCTTC. Translation: CAIHQTGLAGDVVQFF.

This clonotype was found many times. This chain joins TRBV29-1 and TRBJ2-5; 9 bases align to TRBD1. The CDR3 contains 16 residues. Germline loops: CDR1 SQVTM, CDR2 ANQGSEA. V lost 6 bases, J lost 5 bases, and 16 bases stayed unmatched. CDR3 sequence reads: CSVEKQGASVAETQYF. CDR3 nucleotides: TGCAGCGTGGAAAAACAGGGGGCTTCGGTCGCGGAGACCCAGTACTTC.

This chain uses TRBV7-6 with TRBJ2-7; the D gene is possibly TRBD1 (6 bases). The CDR3 sequence is 16 residues long. The germline gives CDR1 SGHVS, CDR2 FNYEAQ. The V gene lost 1 base and the J gene lost 1 base, with 14 bases spanning the gap. The CDR3 region is CASSLEPRGGSYEQYF. The CDR3 region has the DNA TGTGCCAGCAGCTTAGAGCCTAGAGGGGGTTCCTACGAGCAGTACTTC.

This clonotype was detected a few times. CDR3 DNA sequence: TGTGCCAGCAGCCATTGGACTAGCGGGAAAACTCCCTTCTCCTACAATGAGCAGTTCTTC. This sequence encodes CASSHWTSGKTPFSYNEQFF. V usage is TRBV11-2 and J usage is TRBJ2-1, with TRBD2 matching 12 bases. Trimming at V came to 5 bases and at J to 0 bases, leaving 14 bases not matched to a gene. Germline CDR1 SGHAT, CDR2 FQNNGV. This CDR3 is 20 amino acids long.

In its sample, this clonotype was seen many times. The chain uses TRBV7-9 and TRBJ2-1; D gene ambiguous. Looked up from germline, CDR1 is SEHNR and CDR2 is FQNEAQ (reference sequence). Trimming left V 1 base short and J 7 bases short, with 5 bases between. The CDR3 is 12 amino acids. DNA for the CDR3: TGTGCCAGCAGCTTAGTCCTTAATGAGCAGTTCTTC. Protein product: CASSLVLNEQFF. The whole variable domain, remainder taken from reference TRBV7-9 and TRBJ2-1, is DTGVSQNPRHKITKRGQNVTFRCDPISEHNRLYWYRQTLGQGPEFLTYFQNEAQLEKSRLLSDRFSAERPKGSFSTLEIQRTEQGDSAMYLCASSLVLNEQFFGPGTRLTVL.

This clonotype was seen repeatedly, ten times or more. The rearrangement joins TRBV5-1 to TRBJ2-5; D unresolved. The V gene lost 0 bases and the J gene lost 5 bases, with 5 bases spanning the gap. CDR1 is SGHRS, CDR2 YFSETQ, per germline. CDR3 length: 12 residues. CDR3 residues: CASSLVQETQYF. CDR3 DNA: TGCGCCAGCAGCTTGGTTCAGGAGACCCAGTACTTC.

The chain recombines TRBV13 with TRBJ2-3; D unclear. The V gene lost 5 bases and the J gene lost 6 bases, with 12 bases spanning the gap. CDR3 length equals 13 residues. CDR1 and CDR2 (germline): PRHDT, FYEKMQ (reference sequence). In DNA, the CDR3 is TGTGCCAGCAGCCCGCCGATGGCGGATACGCAGTATTTT. It is translated as CASSPPMADTQYF.

This clonotype is medium-sized in the sample. The chain recombines TRBV24-1 with TRBJ2-1; D is uncertain. Trimming took off 2 bases at V and 5 bases at J, with 3 bases between the two ends. The germline gives CDR1 KGHDR, CDR2 SFDVKD. The CDR3 is 12 amino acids. In DNA, the CDR3 is TGTGCCACCAGTGATTCCAACAATGAGCAGTTCTTC. It specifies CATSDSNNEQFF.

This clonotype occurred a few times. The chain couples TRBV4-1 to TRBJ2-4, with no clear D. This CDR3 spans 15 amino acids. Trimming removed 0 bases from V and 0 bases from J, with 6 bases in between. Germline V gives CDR1 MGHRA, CDR2 YSYEKL. The CDR3 is CASSQEVLAKNIQYF. The CDR3 nucleotides are TGCGCCAGCAGCCAAGAAGTACTAGCCAAAAACATTCAGTACTTC.

Concerning this clonotype: One junction end does not reproduce the germline sequence, and a read error may be involved. The chain couples TRBV7-9 to TRBJ2-1, with D possibly matching TRBD1 (6 bases). Per germline, CDR1 SEHNR and CDR2 FQNEAQ (reference sequence). This CDR3 has 16 amino acids. CDR3 nucleotide sequence: TGTGCCTGCAGCTTACCCGTAGGACAGAGAGACAATGAGCAGTTCTTC. Its translation is CACSLPVGQRDNEQFF.

This clonotype was seen more than once but under ten times. The chain combines TRBV19 with TRBJ2-7; tentative D call: TRBD2 (6 bases). CDR1 LNHDA and CDR2 SQIVND come from the germline V gene (reference sequence). The length of the CDR3 is 14 residues. V was pared by 4 bases and J by 2 bases, with 12 bases between. Here the CDR3 DNA reads TGTGCCAGTAGTACTCTCCGGGAGCCCTACGAGCAGTACTTC. Its translation is CASSTLREPYEQYF.

This clonotype has just a few counts. This rearrangement joins TRBV24-1 to TRBJ1-1, with TRBD1 identical over 7 bases. The germline gives CDR1 KGHDR, CDR2 SFDVKD. This CDR3 is 16 amino acids long. V gave up 1 base and J gave up 4 bases; unmatched junction bases: 8. CDR3 in amino acids: CATSDFFAGGITEAFF. The CDR3 DNA reads as TGTGCCACCAGTGATTTTTTTGCAGGGGGGATCACTGAAGCTTTCTTT.